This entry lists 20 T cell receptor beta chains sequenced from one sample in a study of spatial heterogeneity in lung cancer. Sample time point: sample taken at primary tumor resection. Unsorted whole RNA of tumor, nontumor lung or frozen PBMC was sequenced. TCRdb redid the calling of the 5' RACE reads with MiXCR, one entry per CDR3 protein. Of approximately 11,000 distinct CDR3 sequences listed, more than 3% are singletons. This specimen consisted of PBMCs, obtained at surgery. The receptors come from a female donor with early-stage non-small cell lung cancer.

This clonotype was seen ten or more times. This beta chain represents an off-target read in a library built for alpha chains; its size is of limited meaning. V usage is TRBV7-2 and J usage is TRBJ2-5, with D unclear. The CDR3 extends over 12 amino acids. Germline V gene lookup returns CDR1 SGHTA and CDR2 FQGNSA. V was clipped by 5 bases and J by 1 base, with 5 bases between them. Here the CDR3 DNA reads TGTGCCAGCAGCATAACCCAAGAGACCCAGTACTTC. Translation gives CASSITQETQYF. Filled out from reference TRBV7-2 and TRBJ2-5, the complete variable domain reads GAGVSQSPSNKVTEKGKDVELRCDPISGHTALYWYRQSLGQGLEFLIYFQGNSAPDKSGLPSDRFSAERTGGSVSTLTIQRTQQEDSAVYLCASSITQETQYFGPGTRLLVL.

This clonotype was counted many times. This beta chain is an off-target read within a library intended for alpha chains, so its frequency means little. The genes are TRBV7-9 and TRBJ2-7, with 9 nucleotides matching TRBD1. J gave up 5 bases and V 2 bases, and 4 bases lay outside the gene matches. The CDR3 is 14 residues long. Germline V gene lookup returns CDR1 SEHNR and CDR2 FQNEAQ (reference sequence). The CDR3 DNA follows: TGTGCCAGCAGCTTACCGGGACAGGGCCACGAGCAGTACTTC. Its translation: CASSLPGQGHEQYF.

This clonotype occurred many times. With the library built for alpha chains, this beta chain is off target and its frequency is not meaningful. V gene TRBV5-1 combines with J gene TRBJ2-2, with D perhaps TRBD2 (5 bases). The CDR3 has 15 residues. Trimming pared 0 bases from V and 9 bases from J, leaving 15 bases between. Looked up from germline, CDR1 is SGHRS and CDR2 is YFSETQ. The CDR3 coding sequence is TGCGCCAGCAGCTTGGAGGCGGCTGCCGGGAGGGAGCTGTTTTTT. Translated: CASSLEAAAGRELFF. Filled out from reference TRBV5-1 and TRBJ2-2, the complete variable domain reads KAGVTQTPRYLIKTRGQQVTLSCSPISGHRSVSWYQQTPGQGLQFLFEYFSETQRNKGNFPGRFSGRQFSNSRSEMNVSTLELGDSALYLCASSLEAAAGRELFFGEGSRLTVL.

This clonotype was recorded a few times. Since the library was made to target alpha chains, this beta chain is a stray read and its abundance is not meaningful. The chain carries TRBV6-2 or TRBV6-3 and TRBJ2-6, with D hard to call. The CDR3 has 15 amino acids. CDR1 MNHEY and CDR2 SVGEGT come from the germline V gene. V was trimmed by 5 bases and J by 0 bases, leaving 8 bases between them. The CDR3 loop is CASSTLLSGANVLTF. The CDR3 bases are TGTGCCAGCAGTACGCTTCTCTCTGGGGCCAACGTCCTGACTTTC.

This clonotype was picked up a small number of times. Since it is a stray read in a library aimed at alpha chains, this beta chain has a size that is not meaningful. The CDR3 region is CAWRSQGGNTEAFF. In nucleotides, the CDR3 is TGTGCCTGGAGGTCTCAGGGCGGCAACACTGAAGCTTTCTTT. The chain has TRBV30 and TRBJ1-1; tentative D call: TRBD1 (5 bases). Trimming took off 3 bases at V and 2 bases at J, with 13 bases between the two ends. The CDR3 has 14 amino acids. Looked up from germline, CDR1 is GTSNPN and CDR2 is SVGIG (reference sequence).

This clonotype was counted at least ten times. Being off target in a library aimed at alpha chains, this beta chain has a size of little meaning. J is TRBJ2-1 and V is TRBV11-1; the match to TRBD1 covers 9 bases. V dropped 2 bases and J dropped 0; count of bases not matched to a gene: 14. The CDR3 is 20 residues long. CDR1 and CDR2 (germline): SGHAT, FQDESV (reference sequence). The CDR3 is CASSLLPGQGRPSSYNEQFF. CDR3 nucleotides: TGTGCCAGCAGCTTATTACCTGGACAGGGGAGGCCTTCCTCCTACAATGAGCAGTTCTTC.

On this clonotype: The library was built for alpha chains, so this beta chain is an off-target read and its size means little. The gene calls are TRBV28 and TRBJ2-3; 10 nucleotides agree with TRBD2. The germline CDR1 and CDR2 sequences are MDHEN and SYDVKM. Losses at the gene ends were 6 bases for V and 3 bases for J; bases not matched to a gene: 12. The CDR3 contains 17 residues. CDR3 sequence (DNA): TGTGCCAGCAGGCTCATAGCGGGAGGCATGTCTACAGATACGCAGTATTTT. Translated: CASRLIAGGMSTDTQYF.

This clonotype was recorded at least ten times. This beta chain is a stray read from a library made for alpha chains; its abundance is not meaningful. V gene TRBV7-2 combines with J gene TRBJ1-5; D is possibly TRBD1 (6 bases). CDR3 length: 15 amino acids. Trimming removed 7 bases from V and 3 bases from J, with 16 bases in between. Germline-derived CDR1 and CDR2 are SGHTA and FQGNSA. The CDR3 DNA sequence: TGTGCCAGCAACTTTCAGGGGAATGACAATCAGCCCCAGCATTTT. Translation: CASNFQGNDNQPQHF.

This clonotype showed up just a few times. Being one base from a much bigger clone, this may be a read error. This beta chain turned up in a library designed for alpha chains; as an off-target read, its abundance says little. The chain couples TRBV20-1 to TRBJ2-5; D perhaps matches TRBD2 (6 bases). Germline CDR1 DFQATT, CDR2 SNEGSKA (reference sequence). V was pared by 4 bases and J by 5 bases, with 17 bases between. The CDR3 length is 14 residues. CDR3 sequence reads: CSATDGGPRETQYF. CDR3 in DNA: TGCAGTGCTACAGATGGAGGGCCCCGGGAGACCCAGTACTTC.

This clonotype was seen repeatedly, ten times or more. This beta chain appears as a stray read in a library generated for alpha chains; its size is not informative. CDR3 loop: CASSFRAGSDDEQYF. The CDR3 bases are TGCGCCAGCAGCTTTAGGGCGGGGAGTGACGACGAGCAGTACTTC. The V and J genes are TRBV23-1 and TRBJ2-7; D perhaps matches TRBD2 (6 bases). TRBV23-1 is labeled an ORF, and its function is uncertain. V shed 6 bases and J shed 5 bases, with 20 bases lying between them. CDR3 length equals 15 residues.

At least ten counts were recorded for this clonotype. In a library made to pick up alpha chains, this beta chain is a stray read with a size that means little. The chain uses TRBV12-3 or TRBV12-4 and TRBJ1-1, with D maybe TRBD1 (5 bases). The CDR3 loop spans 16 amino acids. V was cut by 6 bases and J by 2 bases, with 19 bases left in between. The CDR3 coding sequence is TGTGCCAGCAGAGAGAACCCGGGACGAAGAAACACTGAAGCTTTCTTT. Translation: CASRENPGRRNTEAFF.

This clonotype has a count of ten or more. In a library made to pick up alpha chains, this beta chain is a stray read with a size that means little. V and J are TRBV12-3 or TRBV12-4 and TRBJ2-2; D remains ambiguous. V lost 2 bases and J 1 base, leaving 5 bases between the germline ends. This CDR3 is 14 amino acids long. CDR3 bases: TGTGCCAGCAGTTTACTGGGGAACACCGGGGAGCTGTTTTTT. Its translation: CASSLLGNTGELFF.

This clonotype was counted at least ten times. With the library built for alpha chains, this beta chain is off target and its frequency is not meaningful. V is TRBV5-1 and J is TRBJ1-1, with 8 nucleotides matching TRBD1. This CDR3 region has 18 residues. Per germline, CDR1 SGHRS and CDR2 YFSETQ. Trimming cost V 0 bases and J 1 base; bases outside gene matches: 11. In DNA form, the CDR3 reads TGCGCCAGCAGCTTGGACTTTATTCGGACAGGGCAGAACACTGAAGCTTTCTTT. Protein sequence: CASSLDFIRTGQNTEAFF.

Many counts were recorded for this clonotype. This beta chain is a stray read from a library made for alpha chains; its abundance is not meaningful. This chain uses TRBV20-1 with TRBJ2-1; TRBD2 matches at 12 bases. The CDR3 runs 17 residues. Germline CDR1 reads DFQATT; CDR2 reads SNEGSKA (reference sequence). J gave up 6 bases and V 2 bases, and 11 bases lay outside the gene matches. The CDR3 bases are TGCAGTGCTAGAAGTCTAGCGGGAGGGTCCCCCCTCAATGAGCAGTTCTTC. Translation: CSARSLAGGSPLNEQFF.

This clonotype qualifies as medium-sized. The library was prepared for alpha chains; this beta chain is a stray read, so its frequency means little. The CDR3 reads CATSSDRTPNTEAFF. CDR3 coding DNA: TGTGCCACCAGCAGTGATAGGACGCCGAACACTGAAGCTTTCTTT. The chain links TRBV15 to TRBJ1-1; unclear D gene. The CDR3 runs to 15 residues. Trimming shortened V by 3 bases and J by 1 base, and 12 bases separated the two germline ends. Germline V lookup: CDR1 LNHNV, CDR2 YYDKDF (reference sequence).

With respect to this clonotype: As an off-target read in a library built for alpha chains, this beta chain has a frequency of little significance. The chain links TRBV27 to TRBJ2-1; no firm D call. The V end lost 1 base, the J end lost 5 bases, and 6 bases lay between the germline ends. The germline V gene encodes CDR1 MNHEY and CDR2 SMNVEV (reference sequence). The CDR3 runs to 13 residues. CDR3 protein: CASSLLRNNEQFF. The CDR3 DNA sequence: TGTGCCAGCAGTTTATTAAGGAACAATGAGCAGTTCTTC.

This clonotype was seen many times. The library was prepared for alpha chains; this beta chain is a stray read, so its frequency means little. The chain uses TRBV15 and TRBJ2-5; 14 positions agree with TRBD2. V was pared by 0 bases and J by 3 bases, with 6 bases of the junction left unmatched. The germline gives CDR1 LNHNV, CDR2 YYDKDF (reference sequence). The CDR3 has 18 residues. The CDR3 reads CATSRDLRLAGGEETQYF. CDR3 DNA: TGTGCCACCAGCAGAGATCTGAGACTAGCGGGAGGGGAAGAGACCCAGTACTTC.

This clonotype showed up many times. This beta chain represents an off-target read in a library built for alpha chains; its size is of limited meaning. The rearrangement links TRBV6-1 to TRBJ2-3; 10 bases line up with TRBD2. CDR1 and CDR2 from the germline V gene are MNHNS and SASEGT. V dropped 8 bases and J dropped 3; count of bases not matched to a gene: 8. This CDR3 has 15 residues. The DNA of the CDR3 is TGTGCCAGCGCTAGCGGGGGAGGGGTAACAGATACGCAGTATTTT. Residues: CASASGGGVTDTQYF.

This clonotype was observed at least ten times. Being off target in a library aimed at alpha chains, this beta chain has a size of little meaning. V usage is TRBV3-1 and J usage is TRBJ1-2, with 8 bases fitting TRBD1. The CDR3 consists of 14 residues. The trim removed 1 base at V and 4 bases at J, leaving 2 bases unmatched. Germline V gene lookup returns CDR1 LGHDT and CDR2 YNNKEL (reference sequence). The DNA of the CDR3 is TGTGCCAGCAGCCAAGGGACAGGGACCTATGGCTACACCTTC. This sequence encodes CASSQGTGTYGYTF.

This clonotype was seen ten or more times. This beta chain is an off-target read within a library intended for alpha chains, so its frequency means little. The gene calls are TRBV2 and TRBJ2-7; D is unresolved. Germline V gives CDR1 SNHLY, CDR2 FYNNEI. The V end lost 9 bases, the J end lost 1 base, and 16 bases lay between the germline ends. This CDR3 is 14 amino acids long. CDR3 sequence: CASLKGTESYEQYF. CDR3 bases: TGTGCCAGTCTGAAAGGAACGGAGTCCTACGAGCAGTACTTC.